Below, 14 T cell receptor beta chains from the same sample are listed, as sequenced in a study of tumor-infiltrating lymphocytes in primary liver carcinoma. Starting material for RNA and DNA co-extraction consisted of 20-30 mg of unsorted bulk tissue. From around 520 ng of total RNA, TCR beta-specific cDNA was reverse-transcribed using a constant-region primer. Generation of the TCR beta libraries relied on three nested multiplex PCR rounds using slightly modified ARM-PCR. The opening two PCR rounds, about 11 cycles each, paired TRBV1-TRBV30 forward primers with a C-beta reverse primer. TCRdb ran MiXCR on the multiplex PCR reads and lists one entry per CDR3 protein. The sample lists 90,000 to 150,000 distinct CDR3 sequences, less than 75% occurring once. The sequenced sample was tumor-adjacent normal liver tissue. The receptors were gathered from a woman aged 60-75 years with primary liver carcinoma and hepatitis B virus infection.

Turning to this clonotype: Compared with germline, one end of the junction differs, possibly owing to a read error. CDR3 coding DNA: TGTGCTAGCAGCCGGAGGGCGATTAGAGATACGCAGTATTTT. Residues: CASSRRAIRDTQYF. The V gene is TRBV5-6, the J gene TRBJ2-3, with TRBD2 as a possible D gene (6 bases). CDR1 is SGHDT, CDR2 YYEEEE, per germline. There are 14 residues in the CDR3.

With respect to this clonotype: An end of the junction differs from the germline gene, which may be a read error. The chain carries TRBV12-3 or TRBV12-4 and TRBJ1-2; 9 bases align to TRBD1. The CDR3 is 16 residues long. Written as DNA, the CDR3 is TGTTCCAGCAGTGGCCCCAGCTGGACAGGGGCGAATGGCTACACTTTC. Its translation is CSSSGPSWTGANGYTF.

The sample holds a few counts of this clonotype. A clone one base away is much larger, so this may be a read error. The rearrangement links TRBV29-1 to TRBJ1-1; D possibly corresponds to TRBD1 (6 bases). The CDR3 is 12 amino acids. Germline CDR1 is SQVTM and CDR2 is ANQGSEA. The CDR3 here is CSLEGGSTEAFF. CDR3 DNA: TGCAGCCTTGAGGGGGGTAGCACTGAAGCTTTCTTT.

The V and J genes are TRBV10-3 and TRBJ1-3; D uncertain. The CDR3 length is 13 residues. Deletions cut 2 bases from V and 2 bases from J, with 4 bases between. Germline V gene lookup returns CDR1 ENHRY and CDR2 SYGVKD. CDR3 amino acids: CAISEAAGNTIYF. The DNA of the CDR3 is TGTGCCATCAGTGAGGCAGCTGGAAACACCATATATTTT.

With respect to this clonotype: In this CDR3 the conserved last residue, phenylalanine or tryptophan, is missing, so a read error is likely. Because the CDR3's place on the DNA is in doubt, the DNA is left out and the CDR3 is given as listed by TCRdb. The chain joins TRBV12-3 or TRBV12-4 to TRBJ1-5. The length of the CDR3 is 12 amino acids, counting both ends. This CDR3 reads CASSLSPGAQLI.

About this clonotype itself: The conserved closing phenylalanine or tryptophan is absent in this CDR3, likely reflecting a read error. It is unclear where the CDR3 begins or ends on the DNA, so no DNA is shown, and the CDR3 is as TCRdb lists it. V and J are TRBV29-1 and TRBJ2-7. The germline V gene encodes CDR1 SQVTM and CDR2 ANQGSEA. The CDR3 adds up to 13 amino acids, both ends counted. This CDR3 is CSVRKSEAYEQCS.

The J gene is TRBJ2-4, the V gene TRBV5-6; no clear D gene. Germline V gene data show CDR1 as SGHDT and CDR2 as YYEEEE. Deletions cut 5 bases from V and 5 bases from J, with 17 bases between. The CDR3 extends over 15 amino acids. This CDR3 is CASSPMGITENIQYF. Here the CDR3 DNA reads TGTGCCAGCAGTCCAATGGGAATAACAGAAAACATTCAGTACTTC.

This clonotype was counted ten times or more. This rearrangement joins TRBV5-1 to TRBJ2-3; 10 positions match TRBD2. The ends lost 4 bases at V and 7 bases at J; junction bases unmatched: 6. The CDR3 covers 14 residues. Germline CDR1 and CDR2: SGHRS and YFSETQ. The CDR3: CASSGGLAQHTQYF. CDR3 nucleotide sequence: TGCGCCAGCAGCGGGGGACTAGCGCAGCATACGCAGTATTTT.

V usage is TRBV7-9 and J usage is TRBJ2-1; 10 nucleotides match TRBD1. The V gene end was trimmed by 5 bases and the J gene end by 13 bases; junction bases not matched to a gene: 14. This CDR3 comprises 15 residues. Germline CDR1 reads SEHNR; CDR2 reads FQNEAQ (reference sequence). The CDR3 protein is CASSRWGQGQETQFF. In DNA form, the CDR3 reads TGTGCCAGCAGCCGCTGGGGACAGGGGCAAGAGACCCAGTTCTTC. The entire variable domain, with the rest obtained from reference TRBV7-9 and TRBJ2-1, is as follows: DTGVSQNPRHKITKRGQNVTFRCDPISEHNRLYWYRQTLGQGPEFLTYFQNEAQLEKSRLLSDRFSAERPKGSFSTLEIQRTEQGDSAMYLCASSRWGQGQETQFFGPGTRLTVL.

This clonotype was seen a single time. A much more abundant neighbour one base away suggests this may be a read error. The J gene is TRBJ2-3, the V gene TRBV7-9; 7 bases are shared with TRBD2. J lost 6 bases, V lost 10 bases, and 10 bases had no gene match. The CDR3 loop spans 13 amino acids. Germline lookup yields CDR1 SEHNR and CDR2 FQNEAQ (reference sequence). This CDR3 reads CAITRLATDTQYF. In DNA form, the CDR3 reads TGTGCCATCACACGACTAGCCACGGATACGCAGTATTTT. Combining the CDR3 with reference TRBV7-9 and TRBJ2-3 gives the whole variable domain DTGVSQNPRHKITKRGQNVTFRCDPISEHNRLYWYRQTLGQGPEFLTYFQNEAQLEKSRLLSDRFSAERPKGSFSTLEIQRTEQGDSAMYLCAITRLATDTQYFGPGTRLTVL.

The J gene is TRBJ2-7, the V gene TRBV28, with D maybe TRBD2 (7 bases). Germline values: CDR1 MDHEN, CDR2 SYDVKM. V lost 8 bases, J lost 4 bases, and 24 bases lay in between. The CDR3 is made up of 16 amino acids. CDR3 sequence reads: CASGAGGAGDIYEQYF. The CDR3 DNA follows: TGTGCCAGCGGTGCTGGGGGGGCGGGAGATATATACGAGCAGTACTTC. Full variable domain (remainder filled in from reference TRBV28 and TRBJ2-7): DVKVTQSSRYLVKRTGEKVFLECVQDMDHENMFWYRQDPGLGLRLIYFSYDVKMKEKGDIPEGYSVSREKKERFSLILESASTNQTSMYLCASGAGGAGDIYEQYFGPGTRLTVT.

As concerns this clonotype: A much larger clone differs by one base, so this may be a read error. This chain links TRBV7-8 with TRBJ1-1; 7 bases align to TRBD1. Per the germline V gene, CDR1 is SGHVS and CDR2 is FQNEAQ. The CDR3 contains 14 residues. The CDR3 reads CASSLRDSNTGAFF. The CDR3 DNA is TGTGCCAGCAGCCTTCGGGACAGCAACACTGGAGCTTTCTTT.

Regarding this clonotype: With a much larger clone just one base away, this may be a read error. CDR3 coding DNA: TGTGCCAGCAGGACCGGGGAGTACCAAGAGATCCAGTACTTC. Its translation is CASRTGEYQEIQYF. V is TRBV7-9 and J is TRBJ2-5; possibly TRBD2 for D (5 bases). The CDR3 runs 14 residues. CDR1 is SEHNR, CDR2 FQNEAQ, per germline (reference sequence).

About this clonotype: A much larger clonotype is one base distant, so this may be a read error. The rearrangement joins TRBV28 to TRBJ2-7; D is uncertain. The CDR3 runs 11 residues. V lost 5 bases and J lost 10, with 12 bases in between. Germline V gene sequence: CDR1 MDHEN, CDR2 SYDVKM. CDR3 DNA: TGTGCCAGCAGTACTCAGCGCGACCAGTACTTC. Translation: CASSTQRDQYF.